One sample yielded the 23 T cell receptor beta chains listed below, sequenced in a study of T-cell memory formation after mild COVID-19 (dated by TCRdb to about 2021). Library method: 5' RACE. Sequencer: Illumina NovaSeq 6000. TCRdb reran the public reads through fastp at Q25 and MiXCR, keeping productive beta chains. Identical CDR3 protein sequences are pooled into one entry, listed with their most common genes and DNA. This sample comprises roughly 310,000 distinct CDR3 sequences, more than 15% of them detected only once. The ten biggest clones cover around 22% of the sample. The material sequenced was PBMCs or a T cell subset sorted from them (not recorded which). The receptors come from a man aged 18 to 29 who had mild COVID-19 (a few samples of this study predate the infection). The sample titles of this study are shuffled in the database, so cell type and time point are left out; the donor was told from shared clones.

This clonotype was observed at least ten times. The rearrangement links TRBV7-2 to TRBJ2-1, with D possibly being TRBD2 (5 bases). The CDR3 totals 13 residues. Trimming removed 6 bases at V and 7 bases at J, with 13 bases between. Germline CDR1 SGHTA, CDR2 FQGNSA. In DNA form, the CDR3 reads TGTGCCAGCAGTTTAAGCGGCAAGAATGAGCAGTTCTTC. Encoded protein: CASSLSGKNEQFF.

Ten or more counts support this clonotype. V usage is TRBV5-1 and J usage is TRBJ2-7; D might be TRBD2 (5 bases). The CDR3 covers 15 residues. Trimming took 4 bases from V and 0 from J, leaving 14 bases between them. Germline V gene lookup returns CDR1 SGHRS and CDR2 YFSETQ. The chain's CDR3 is CASSPGIGSSYEQYF. The CDR3 region has the DNA TGCGCCAGCAGCCCGGGGATTGGGAGCTCCTACGAGCAGTACTTC.

This clonotype was detected ten times or more. The chain recombines TRBV5-1 with TRBJ2-3; D is ambiguous. Looked up from germline, CDR1 is SGHRS and CDR2 is YFSETQ. V lost 1 base and J 0 bases, leaving 9 bases between the germline ends. The CDR3 contains 15 residues. The CDR3 sequence is CASSLMGFSTDTQYF. In DNA form, the CDR3 reads TGCGCCAGCAGCTTGATGGGGTTTAGCACAGATACGCAGTATTTT.

This clonotype has just a few counts. This rearrangement joins TRBV29-1 to TRBJ1-2; D might be TRBD1 (6 bases). The CDR3 consists of 11 residues. From germline, CDR1 is SQVTM and CDR2 ANQGSEA. Trimming cost V 7 bases and J 3 bases, with 9 bases left between them. CDR3 nucleotides: TGCAGCGGGGACACTTACTATGGCTACACCTTC. Its protein is CSGDTYYGYTF.

V is TRBV6-5 and J is TRBJ2-3, with D possibly TRBD1 on 6 matching bases. V shed 1 base and J shed 4 bases, with 9 bases lying between them. Germline CDR1 MNHEY, CDR2 SVGAGI. The CDR3 runs to 14 residues. The CDR3 coding sequence is TGTGCCAGCAGTTACTTGGGGGCCGCAGATACGCAGTATTTT. Protein sequence: CASSYLGAADTQYF.

This clonotype has at least ten counts. This rearrangement joins TRBV7-2 to TRBJ1-2; D gene unclear. The CDR3 is 10 amino acids. V was trimmed by 8 bases and J by 8 bases, leaving 9 bases between them. CDR1 and CDR2 from the germline V gene are SGHTA and FQGNSA. CDR3 sequence: CASGRDGYTF. In DNA form, the CDR3 reads TGTGCCAGCGGGCGCGACGGCTACACCTTC.

This clonotype has more than one count but fewer than ten. The rearrangement uses TRBV29-1 and TRBJ2-7; D may correspond to TRBD1 or TRBD2 (5 bases each). Trimming shortened V by 6 bases and J by 3 bases, and 12 bases separated the two germline ends. The CDR3 has 12 residues. CDR1 and CDR2 from the germline V gene are SQVTM and ANQGSEA. Written as DNA, the CDR3 is TGCAGCGTGGGGACGGATCACTACGAGCAGTACTTC. Its translation is CSVGTDHYEQYF.

The chain employs TRBV7-2 and TRBJ2-3; TRBD1 agrees at 8 bases. The CDR3 extends over 15 amino acids. Germline loops: CDR1 SGHTA, CDR2 FQGNSA. Trimming cost V 2 bases and J 6 bases; bases outside gene matches: 7. CDR3 bases: TGTGCCAGCAGCTTAACAGGGGGTGAACTGGATACGCAGTATTTT. Protein product: CASSLTGGELDTQYF.

The chain employs TRBV5-5 and TRBJ2-2; 7 bases match TRBD1. Looked up from germline, CDR1 is SGHKS and CDR2 is YYEKEE (reference sequence). The CDR3 consists of 13 residues. The V segment lost 4 bases and the J segment 4 bases; nucleotides outside the gene matches: 1. In DNA form, the CDR3 reads TGTGCCAGCAGCACAGGGGTCACCGGGGAGCTGTTTTTT. This translates into CASSTGVTGELFF. Looking up the rest from reference TRBV5-5 and TRBJ2-2 gives the full variable domain: DAGVTQSPTHLIKTRGQQVTLRCSPISGHKSVSWYQQVLGQGPQFIFQYYEKEERGRGNFPDRFSARQFPNYSSELNVNALLLGDSALYLCASSTGVTGELFFGEGSRLTVL.

This clonotype was seen a single time. The genes are TRBV5-1 and TRBJ2-5, with TRBD1 matching over 7 bases. The CDR3 runs to 15 residues. V gave up 7 bases and J gave up 3 bases; unmatched junction bases: 12. Germline V gene sequence: CDR1 SGHRS, CDR2 YFSETQ. The CDR3: CASRIQGGAEETQYF. The DNA for the CDR3 is TGCGCCAGCCGTATTCAAGGGGGCGCTGAAGAGACCCAGTACTTC. The whole variable domain, filled in from reference TRBV5-1 and TRBJ2-5, reads KAGVTQTPRYLIKTRGQQVTLSCSPISGHRSVSWYQQTPGQGLQFLFEYFSETQRNKGNFPGRFSGRQFSNSRSEMNVSTLELGDSALYLCASRIQGGAEETQYFGPGTRLLVL.

This rearrangement joins TRBV20-1 to TRBJ1-1; D ambiguous. Per the germline V gene, CDR1 is DFQATT and CDR2 is SNEGSKA (reference sequence). V shed 3 bases and J shed 9 bases, with 5 bases lying between them. The CDR3 covers 9 residues. CDR3 in amino acids: CSASSKAFF. CDR3 coding DNA: TGCAGTGCTAGCAGTAAAGCTTTCTTT.

The chain employs TRBV4-3 and TRBJ2-3; 10 bases align to TRBD2. The CDR3 consists of 21 residues. V dropped 5 bases and J dropped 0; count of bases not matched to a gene: 20. Germline loops: CDR1 LGHNA, CDR2 YSLEER. The CDR3 protein is CASSALAGVTLPDLSTDTQYF. In DNA, the CDR3 is TGCGCCAGCAGCGCGCTAGCGGGGGTGACCCTACCCGATCTTAGCACAGATACGCAGTATTTT.

The rearrangement joins TRBV10-3 to TRBJ1-2; 9 bases map to TRBD1. In germline, CDR1 is ENHRY, CDR2 SYGVKD. The CDR3 totals 15 residues. J was trimmed by 8 bases and V by 3 bases; bases with no gene match: 10. CDR3 in DNA: TGTGCCATCAGTGATCATCCCGGGACAGGGTCCGGCTACACCTTC. Amino acids: CAISDHPGTGSGYTF.

In this sample, this clonotype turned up a few times. V and J are TRBV24-1 and TRBJ2-5, with TRBD1 matching over 10 bases. This CDR3 has 15 amino acids. Trimming cost V 3 bases and J 5 bases; bases outside gene matches: 5. CDR1 KGHDR and CDR2 SFDVKD come from the germline V gene. CDR3 in amino acids: CATSDTRTGGETQYF. In DNA, the CDR3 is TGTGCCACCAGTGATACTAGGACAGGGGGGGAGACCCAGTACTTC.

The V and J genes are TRBV4-3 and TRBJ1-3; D unresolved. Germline CDR1 LGHNA, CDR2 YSLEER. V lost 0 bases to trimming and J lost 2 bases, with 11 bases between them. There are 16 residues in the CDR3. The CDR3 is CASSQEGRFPGNTIYF. The CDR3 nucleotides read TGCGCCAGCAGCCAAGAAGGGAGATTCCCTGGAAACACCATATATTTT.

The V and J genes are TRBV25-1 and TRBJ1-1; possibly TRBD1 for D (5 bases). The germline CDR1 and CDR2 sequences are MGHDK and SYGVNS. The CDR3 sequence is 14 residues long. V dropped 3 bases and J dropped 4 bases, with 12 bases sitting between them. The CDR3 protein is CASSESPGGTEAFF. The CDR3 coding sequence is TGTGCCAGCAGTGAGTCCCCTGGGGGCACTGAAGCTTTCTTT.

The chain employs TRBV6-5 and TRBJ1-1; a possible D gene is TRBD1 (5 bases). Germline V gene lookup returns CDR1 MNHEY and CDR2 SVGAGI. The CDR3 has 12 residues. V was clipped by 0 bases and J by 10 bases, with 9 bases between them. The DNA for the CDR3 is TGTGCCAGCAGTTACTCGGCAGGGCCAGCTTTCTTT. Translated: CASSYSAGPAFF.

The genes are TRBV9 and TRBJ1-1, with a weak D call TRBD1 (5 bases). This CDR3 is 14 amino acids long. The germline CDR1 and CDR2 sequences are SGDLS and YYNGEE. Trimming took off 4 bases at V and 4 bases at J, with 14 bases between the two ends. The CDR3 DNA follows: TGTGCCAGCAGCCCGGGGGGGGAAGGCACTGAAGCTTTCTTT. Translated: CASSPGGEGTEAFF.

This clonotype was counted only a few times. V gene TRBV7-9 combines with J gene TRBJ2-7, with D tentatively TRBD1 or TRBD2 (5 bases each). This CDR3 has 13 amino acids. The V gene lost 4 bases and the J gene lost 3 bases, with 10 bases spanning the gap. The germline V gene has CDR1 SEHNR and CDR2 FQNEAQ (reference sequence). The CDR3 here is CASSSLGVYEQYF. The CDR3 nucleotides are TGTGCCAGCAGCTCTTTGGGGGTCTACGAGCAGTACTTC.

This rearrangement joins TRBV6-6 to TRBJ1-2; the D gene is possibly TRBD1 (5 bases). Between the trimmed V and J ends, which lost 8 bases and 2 bases, there was a span of 9 bases. Per the germline V gene, CDR1 is MNHNY and CDR2 is SVGAGI (reference sequence). CDR3 length: 12 residues. The CDR3 sequence is CASSRDNYGYTF. For the CDR3, the DNA is TGTGCCAGCTCCAGGGACAACTATGGCTACACCTTC.

There are many counts of this clonotype. The chain joins TRBV5-1 to TRBJ2-1, with unresolved D. Germline V gives CDR1 SGHRS, CDR2 YFSETQ. This CDR3 comprises 16 residues. V gave up 5 bases and J gave up 4 bases, with 19 bases separating them. The CDR3 region has the DNA TGCGCCAGCAGTTCCGCCTTAGGGTCTACTTACAATGAGCAGTTCTTC. As protein: CASSSALGSTYNEQFF.

DNA for the CDR3: TGTGCCAGCACGGCGGGGTTGTACAATGAGCAGTTCTTC. Its translation is CASTAGLYNEQFF. The chain has TRBV11-2 and TRBJ2-1; possible D gene TRBD2, 6 bases. Between the trimmed V and J ends, which lost 7 bases and 4 bases, there was a span of 11 bases. The CDR3 contains 13 residues. Germline-derived CDR1 and CDR2 are SGHAT and FQNNGV.

The rearrangement links TRBV6-1 to TRBJ1-1, with D uncertain. The germline V gene encodes CDR1 MNHNS and CDR2 SASEGT. Trimming stripped 3 bases from V and 3 bases from J, with 5 bases between. The length of the CDR3 is 12 residues. The CDR3 DNA reads TGTGCCAGCAGTGATTTCGACACTGAAGCTTTCTTT. Protein sequence: CASSDFDTEAFF.